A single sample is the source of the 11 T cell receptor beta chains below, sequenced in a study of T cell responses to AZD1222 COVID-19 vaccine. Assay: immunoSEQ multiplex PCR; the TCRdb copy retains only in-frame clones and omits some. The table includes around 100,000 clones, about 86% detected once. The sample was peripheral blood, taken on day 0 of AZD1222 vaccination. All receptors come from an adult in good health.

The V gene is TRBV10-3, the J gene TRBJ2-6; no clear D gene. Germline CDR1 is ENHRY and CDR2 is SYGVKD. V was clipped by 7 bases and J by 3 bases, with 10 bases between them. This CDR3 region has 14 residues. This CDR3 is CAITPAGGANVLTF. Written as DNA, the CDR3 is TGTGCCATCACCCCAGCTGGTGGGGCCAACGTCCTGACTTTC.

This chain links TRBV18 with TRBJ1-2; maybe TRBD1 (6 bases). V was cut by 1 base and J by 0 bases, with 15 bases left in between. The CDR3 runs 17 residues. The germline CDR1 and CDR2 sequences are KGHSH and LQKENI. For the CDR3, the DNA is TGTGCCAGCTCACCACAGATAGGGGACATAGCTAACTATGGCTACACCTTC. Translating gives CASSPQIGDIANYGYTF.

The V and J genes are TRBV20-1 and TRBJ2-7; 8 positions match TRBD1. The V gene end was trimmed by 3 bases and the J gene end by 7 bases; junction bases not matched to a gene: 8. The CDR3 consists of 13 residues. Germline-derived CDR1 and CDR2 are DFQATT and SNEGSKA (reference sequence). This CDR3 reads CSASFQGAGEQYF. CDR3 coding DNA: TGCAGTGCTAGTTTTCAGGGGGCGGGTGAGCAGTACTTC.

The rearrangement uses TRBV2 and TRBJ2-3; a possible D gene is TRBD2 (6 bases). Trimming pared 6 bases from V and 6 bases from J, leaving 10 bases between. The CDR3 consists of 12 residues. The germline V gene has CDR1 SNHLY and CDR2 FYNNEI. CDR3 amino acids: CASRARGDTQYF. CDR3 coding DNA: TGTGCCAGCAGAGCTCGGGGGGATACGCAGTATTTT. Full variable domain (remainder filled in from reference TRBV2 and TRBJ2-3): EPEVTQTPSHQVTQMGQEVILRCVPISNHLYFYWYRQILGQKVEFLVSFYNNEISEKSEIFDDQFSVERPDGSNFTLKIRSTKLEDSAMYFCASRARGDTQYFGPGTRLTVL.

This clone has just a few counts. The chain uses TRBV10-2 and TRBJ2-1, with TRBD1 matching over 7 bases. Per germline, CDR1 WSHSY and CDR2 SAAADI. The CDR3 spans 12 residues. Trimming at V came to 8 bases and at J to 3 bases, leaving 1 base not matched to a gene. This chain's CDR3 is CASRDSYNEQFF. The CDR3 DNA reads TGCGCCAGCCGGGACAGCTACAATGAGCAGTTCTTC.

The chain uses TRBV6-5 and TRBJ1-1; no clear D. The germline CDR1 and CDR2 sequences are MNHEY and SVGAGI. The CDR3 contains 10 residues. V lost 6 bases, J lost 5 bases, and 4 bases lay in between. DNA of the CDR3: TGTGCCAGCAGAAAGACTGAAGCTTTCTTT. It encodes CASRKTEAFF.

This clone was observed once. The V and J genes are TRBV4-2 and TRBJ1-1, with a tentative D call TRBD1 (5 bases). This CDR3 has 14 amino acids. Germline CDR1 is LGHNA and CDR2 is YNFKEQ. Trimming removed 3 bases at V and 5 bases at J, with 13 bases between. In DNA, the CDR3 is TGTGCCAGCAGCCAGGCGGGGGGAGAAACTGAAGCTTTCTTT. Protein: CASSQAGGETEAFF.

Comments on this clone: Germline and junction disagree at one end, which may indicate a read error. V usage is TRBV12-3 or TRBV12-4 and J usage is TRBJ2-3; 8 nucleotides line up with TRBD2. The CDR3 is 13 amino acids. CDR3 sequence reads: CASSRTSRDTQYF. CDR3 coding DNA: TGTGCCAGCAGTCGGACTAGCAGAGATACGCAGTATTTT.

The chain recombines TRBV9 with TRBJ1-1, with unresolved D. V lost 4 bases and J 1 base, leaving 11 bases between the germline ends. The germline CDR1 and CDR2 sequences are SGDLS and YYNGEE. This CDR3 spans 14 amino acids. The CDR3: CASSPQISNTEAFF. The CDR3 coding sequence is TGTGCCAGCAGCCCGCAGATCTCGAACACTGAAGCTTTCTTT.

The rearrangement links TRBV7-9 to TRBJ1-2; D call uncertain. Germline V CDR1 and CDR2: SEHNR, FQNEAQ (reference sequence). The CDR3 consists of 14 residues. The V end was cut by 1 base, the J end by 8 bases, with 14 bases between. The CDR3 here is CASSLVSATRGYTF. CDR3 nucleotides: TGTGCCAGCAGCTTAGTTTCGGCCACGAGGGGCTACACCTTC.

CDR3 bases: TGTGCCAGCAGCCTCGCTAGCGGGGGGGCTTACGAGCAGTACTTC. Protein product: CASSLASGGAYEQYF. The chain combines TRBV3-1 (or the pseudogene TRBV3-2) with TRBJ2-7; 12 nucleotides match TRBD2. The CDR3 spans 15 residues. CDR1 and CDR2 (germline): LGHDT, YNNKEL (reference sequence). J lost 4 bases, V lost 4 bases, and 5 bases had no gene match.